This T cell receptor (beta chain) was observed in a study of CD8 T cells in Susac syndrome. Study in general: Active disease was present in about 6 of the sequenced Susac syndrome patients, and remission in about eight.

The RNA input was roughly 0.45 to 1 ug, and it was reverse transcribed with random hexamers. TCRdb analysed the immunoSEQ multiplex PCR reads with MiXCR anew, one entry per CDR3 protein. The top ten clones hold about 0.52% of a sample with tens of thousands of distinct CDR3 sequences, roughly 94% of them seen once. This CDR3 is built from 16 residues. V lost 5 bases and J lost 1; bases outside the gene matches: 6. The germline CDR1 and CDR2 sequences are LGHDT and YNNKEL (reference sequence). Study-level findings and limits: There were 15 to 20 Susac-specific public clones in total CD8+ repertoires and roughly five in CD8+ TEMRA repertoires.

For this clonotype: What it binds is unknown.

Input material: CD8+ T cells from PBMCs. The chain combines TRBV3-1 with TRBJ2-3; 10 bases fit TRBD2. This receptor was taken from a human donor with Susac syndrome. The CDR3 DNA is TGTGCCAGCAGCAAAGCGGGGGGGCCGGGCACAGATACGCAGTATTTT. This encodes CASSKAGGPGTDTQYF.